The clone carrying this TCR beta chain was observed a handful of times. Its antigen is unidentified. These data come from a study of T cells in Graves' hyperthyroidism and ophthalmopathy. The CDR3 spans 16 residues. Trimming shortened V by 4 bases and J by 8 bases, and 20 bases separated the two germline ends. Germline CDR1 and CDR2: KGHSH and LQKENI. Study results and caveats: Within blood appeared most thyroid clonotypes that had expanded above 0.001.

Researchers took RNA transcripts and amplified the TCR beta CDR3 regions from them. A first-round RT-PCR of the TCR CDR3 used the HTBI primer set. TCRdb independently ran MiXCR on the multiplex PCR reads; one entry per CDR3 protein. The sample records roughly 420,000 distinct CDR3 sequences, approximately 15% being singletons. The receptor's source is a woman under 30 with Graves' hyperthyroidism. Material for sequencing was blood. V and J are TRBV18 and TRBJ1-4, with TRBD1 as a possible D gene (6 bases). In nucleotides, the CDR3 is TGTGCCAGCTCACTCGGGACATTTGGCTCAAGGGAAAAACTGTTTTTT. Its protein product is CASSLGTFGSREKLFF.